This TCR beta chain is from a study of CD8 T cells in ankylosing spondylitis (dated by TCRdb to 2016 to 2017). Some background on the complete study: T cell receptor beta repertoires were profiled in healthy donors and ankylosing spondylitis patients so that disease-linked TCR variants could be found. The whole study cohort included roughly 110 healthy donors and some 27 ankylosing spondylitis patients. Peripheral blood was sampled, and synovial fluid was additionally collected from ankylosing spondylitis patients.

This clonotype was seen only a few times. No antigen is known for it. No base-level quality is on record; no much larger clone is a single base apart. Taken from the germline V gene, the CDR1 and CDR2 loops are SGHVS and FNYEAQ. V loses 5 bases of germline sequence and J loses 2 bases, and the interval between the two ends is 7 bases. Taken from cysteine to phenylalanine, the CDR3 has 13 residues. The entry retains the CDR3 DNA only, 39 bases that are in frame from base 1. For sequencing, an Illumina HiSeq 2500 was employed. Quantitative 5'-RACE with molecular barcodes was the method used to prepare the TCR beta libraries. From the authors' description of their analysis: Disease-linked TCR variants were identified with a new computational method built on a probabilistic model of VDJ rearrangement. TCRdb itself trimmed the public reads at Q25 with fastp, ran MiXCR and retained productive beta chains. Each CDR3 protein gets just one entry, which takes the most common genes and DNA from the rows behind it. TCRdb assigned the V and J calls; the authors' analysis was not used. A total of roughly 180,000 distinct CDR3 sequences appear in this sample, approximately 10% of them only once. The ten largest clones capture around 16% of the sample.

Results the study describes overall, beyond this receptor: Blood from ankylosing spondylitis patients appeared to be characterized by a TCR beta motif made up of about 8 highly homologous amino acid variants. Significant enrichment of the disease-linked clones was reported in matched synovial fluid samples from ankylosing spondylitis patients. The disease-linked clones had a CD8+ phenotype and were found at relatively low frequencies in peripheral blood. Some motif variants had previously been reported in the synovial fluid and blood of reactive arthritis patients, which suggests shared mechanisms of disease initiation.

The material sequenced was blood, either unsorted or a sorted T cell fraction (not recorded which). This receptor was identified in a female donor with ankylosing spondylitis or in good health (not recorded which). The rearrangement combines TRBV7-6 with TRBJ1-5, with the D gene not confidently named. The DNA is TGTGCCAGCAGCCCACTTGGCAATCAGCCCCAGCATTTT. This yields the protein CASSPLGNQPQHF.